This T cell receptor (beta chain) was captured in a study of post-analysis software for immune sequencing data (dated by TCRdb to between 2014 and 2017). For context, the study as a whole: Disease courses on record covered relapsing-remitting, secondary progressive and progressive-relapsing multiple sclerosis, though some patients had no subtype annotation. The patient repertoires were compared against 11 previously published healthy control repertoires obtained from donors aged about 6 to 25 years. A subset of samples was prepared in parallel using single-end sample barcoding, then pooled and co-amplified after Illumina adapter ligation. Overall results and qualifications from the work: The control group was slightly older than the multiple sclerosis patient group. Significantly higher frequencies in patients than in controls were found for several TRBV segments, including TRBV5-6, TRBV5-1 and TRBV20-1. Normalized Chao1 diversity was significantly lower in multiple sclerosis patients than controls, suggesting substantial peripheral T-cell clonal expansion. Strong co-clustering of samples prepared in the same batch was shown by direct clustering with F measure, prompting a batch-effect correction.

The V end loses 2 bases and the J end loses 2 bases, and a stretch of 9 bases separates them. The CDR3 sequence holds 14 residues, the cysteine and phenylalanine included. CDR3 DNA is the only sequence kept; it has 42 bases, read in frame from the first base. From the germline V gene (reference sequence), CDR1 is SEHNR and CDR2 is FQNEAQ. Library preparation used PCR. The sample was run on an Illumina HiSeq 2500. Unique molecular identifiers were incorporated into TCR beta cDNA libraries to reduce PCR and sequencing biases. Roughly 500,000 cDNA molecules were obtained for every 1 to 10 million input T cells, so each molecule roughly corresponded to one T cell. The patient libraries were prepared and sequenced using the same protocol as the earlier healthy control dataset. Samples belonging to the same batch were prepared together, multiplexed and sequenced on a shared HiSeq lane. Regarding the original processing steps: MIGEC handled the raw barcoded reads, throwing out single-read molecular identifier groups before consensus assembly and CDR3 extraction. Clonotype tables were post-analysed with VDJtools, and diversity was normalized by down-sampling all datasets to the smallest sample size. To correct batch-related cross-sample contamination, repertoire overlap clustering matched CDR3 amino acid sequences but not nucleotide sequences. TCRdb itself trimmed the public reads at Q25 with fastp, ran MiXCR and retained productive beta chains. CDR3 protein sequences are deduplicated, and each keeps its most common genes and DNA. In this record, the V and J calls reflect TCRdb's handling and not the investigators' own analysis. In all, the sample holds over 700,000 distinct CDR3 sequences, and roughly 27% of those were seen once. Of the sample, around 0.56% is held by the ten largest clones.

This clonotype was observed a handful of times. The antigen this receptor binds is unknown. No base quality information exists; no much larger clone differs at one position. To demonstrate the VDJtools post-analysis software, TCR beta repertoires were profiled from the peripheral blood of 10 to 15 young patients with multiple sclerosis. The multiple sclerosis patients were children and adolescents ranging in age from about 6 to 17 years. Recombination connected TRBV7-9 to TRBJ2-5, with no reliable assignment of the D segment. Specimen: blood. The sequence was collected from a girl aged 5-17 years with multiple sclerosis. DNA sequence: TGTGCCAGCAGCTTACTTGTACAGCAAGAGACCCAGTACTTC. The resulting protein is CASSLLVQQETQYF.